Each of the 22 T cell receptor beta chains below was sequenced from the same sample in a study of blood T cell repertoires in COVID-19. Here immunoSEQ multiplex PCR was the method, and the copy in TCRdb shows in-frame clones only, minus some. The sample shows under 150,000 clones, around 81% of them seen only once. The specimen sequenced was peripheral blood. Every receptor here comes from a human donor in a cohort sampled during active COVID-19.

This clone has only one observation. The rearrangement links TRBV3-1 (or the pseudogene TRBV3-2) to TRBJ2-5; D is possibly TRBD1 (5 bases). The CDR3 spans 15 residues. Trimming shortened V by 2 bases and J by 0 bases, and 10 bases separated the two germline ends. Germline V CDR1 and CDR2: LGHDT, YNNKEL (reference sequence). DNA of the CDR3: TGTGCCAGCAGCCAACAGGGTCTATACCAAGAGACCCAGTACTTC. Protein product: CASSQQGLYQETQYF.

The chain links TRBV7-9 to TRBJ1-1; 7 nucleotides align to TRBD1. CDR1 SEHNR and CDR2 FQNEAQ come from the germline V gene (reference sequence). CDR3 length equals 11 residues. J lost 7 bases, V lost 5 bases, and 1 base had no gene match. CDR3 bases: TGTGCCAGCAGCGGGACAGTTGAAGCTTTCTTT. Translation: CASSGTVEAFF.

The gene calls are TRBV7-6 and TRBJ2-2; 7 nucleotides align to TRBD2. This CDR3 has 19 residues. Germline V gene data show CDR1 as SGHVS and CDR2 as FNYEAQ. J lost 2 bases, V lost 2 bases, and 14 bases had no gene match. In DNA, the CDR3 is TGTGCCAGCAGCTTATTCTCGCCGTCTAGCGGACCTAACACCGGGGAGCTGTTTTTT. Translating gives CASSLFSPSSGPNTGELFF.

The rearrangement joins TRBV7-3 to TRBJ2-2; D is uncertain. The CDR3 totals 13 residues. Germline lookup yields CDR1 SGHTA and CDR2 FQGTGA. With 3 bases removed from V and 0 bases from J, the gap between germline ends came to 2 bases. CDR3 sequence reads: CASSFTNTGELFF. CDR3 nucleotides: TGTGCCAGCAGCTTCACGAACACCGGGGAGCTGTTTTTT.

This clone was seen only a few times. The gene calls are TRBV27 and TRBJ1-2, with D possibly matching TRBD1 (6 bases). The CDR3 is 14 residues long. CDR1 and CDR2 (germline): MNHEY, SMNVEV (reference sequence). Trimming stripped 5 bases from V and 3 bases from J, with 13 bases between. The CDR3 DNA reads as TGTGCCAGCAGTCCTCTCGAGGGGGACTATGGCTACACCTTC. Amino acid sequence: CASSPLEGDYGYTF.

This clone was observed a handful of times. The V and J genes are TRBV5-6 and TRBJ2-7, with D possibly matching TRBD1 (5 bases). Trimming shortened V by 6 bases and J by 2 bases, and 21 bases separated the two germline ends. The CDR3 extends over 16 amino acids. Germline CDR1 and CDR2: SGHDT and YYEEEE. The CDR3 DNA reads TGTGCCAGCACCCATTCCCTATCAGGGTCTCCCTACGAGCAGTACTTC. Its protein is CASTHSLSGSPYEQYF.

The CDR3, as DNA: TGCAGCGCCCATCGGGGTTACACAGATACGCAGTATTTT. Its translation: CSAHRGYTDTQYF. This sequence joins TRBV29-1 and TRBJ2-3; a possible D gene is TRBD2 (5 bases). Germline V CDR1 and CDR2: SQVTM, ANQGSEA. The germline V and J ends were trimmed by 7 bases and 2 bases, with 13 bases remaining between them. The CDR3 has 13 residues.

The chain has TRBV20-1 and TRBJ1-1; D is ambiguous. Per germline, CDR1 DFQATT and CDR2 SNEGSKA (reference sequence). The CDR3 sequence is 11 residues long. V was trimmed by 3 bases and J by 10 bases, leaving 12 bases between them. Here the CDR3 DNA reads TGCAGTGCTAGCAAAGTAAGACTAGCTTTCTTT. It translates to CSASKVRLAFF.

The genes are TRBV7-9 and TRBJ1-6; D possibly corresponds to TRBD1 (5 bases). Looked up from germline, CDR1 is SEHNR and CDR2 is FQNEAQ (reference sequence). The CDR3 extends over 14 amino acids. V was clipped by 3 bases and J by 10 bases, with 13 bases between them. CDR3 residues: CASSFGGGGSPLHF. The CDR3 coding sequence is TGTGCCAGCAGCTTTGGGGGAGGAGGGTCACCCCTCCACTTT.

This clone was counted many times. The J gene is TRBJ1-1, the V gene TRBV19, with 8 bases aligning to TRBD1. The junction had 9 bases not matched to a gene; V was cut back by 4 bases and J by 11 bases. From germline, CDR1 is LNHDA and CDR2 SQIVND (reference sequence). The CDR3 length is 13 residues. CDR3 sequence (DNA): TGTGCCAGTAGTACAGCTACAGGGGGGAGCGCTTTCTTT. Translating gives CASSTATGGSAFF.

The sample holds a few counts of this clone. J is TRBJ1-4 and V is TRBV4-1, with a weak D call TRBD1 (5 bases). Germline V gives CDR1 MGHRA, CDR2 YSYEKL. The V end was cut by 2 bases, the J end by 1 base, with 8 bases between. This CDR3 comprises 15 residues. CDR3 sequence (DNA): TGCGCCAGCAGCCAACGACAGAGAACTAATGAAAAACTGTTTTTT. It translates to CASSQRQRTNEKLFF.

The rearrangement uses TRBV7-8 and TRBJ1-1; 9 bases align to TRBD1. CDR1 and CDR2 from the germline V gene are SGHVS and FQNEAQ. This CDR3 is built from 16 residues. After removal of 5 bases from V and 6 bases from J, the junction contained 13 bases not matched to a gene. Here the CDR3 DNA reads TGTGCCAGCAGCCTCAACGCCGGGACAGGGCAAGCTGAAGCTTTCTTT. It encodes CASSLNAGTGQAEAFF.

The V gene is TRBV5-4, the J gene TRBJ1-1, with a possible D match to TRBD1 (6 bases). The CDR3 spans 16 residues. V was cut by 3 bases and J by 1 base, with 16 bases left in between. Germline values: CDR1 SGHNT, CDR2 YYREEE (reference sequence). CDR3 sequence: CASSSPVGGQNTEAFF. The CDR3 region has the DNA TGTGCCAGCAGCTCCCCGGTGGGGGGGCAGAACACTGAAGCTTTCTTT.

The chain employs TRBV19 and TRBJ1-5, with unresolved D. Germline V lookup: CDR1 LNHDA, CDR2 SQIVND (reference sequence). This CDR3 has 17 residues. Trimming left V 0 bases short and J 2 bases short, with 14 bases between. Here the CDR3 reads CASSIDSQARGNQPQHF. The CDR3 DNA is TGTGCCAGTAGTATAGACTCCCAGGCGAGGGGCAATCAGCCCCAGCATTTT.

The chain uses TRBV6-5 and TRBJ2-7, with a weak D call TRBD1 (6 bases). This CDR3 comprises 13 residues. Germline CDR1 reads MNHEY; CDR2 reads SVGAGI. The V end was cut by 6 bases, the J end by 3 bases, with 12 bases between. The DNA for the CDR3 is TGTGCCAGCAGATCCGGACAGCACTACGAGCAGTACTTC. This codes for CASRSGQHYEQYF.

CDR3 sequence (DNA): TGTGCCAGCAGTTTATACGGCAGGGAGGAAGAGCAGTACTTC. This sequence encodes CASSLYGREEEQYF. This chain joins TRBV27 and TRBJ2-7; D is perhaps TRBD2 (6 bases). Trimming stripped 1 base from V and 7 bases from J, with 14 bases between. Germline V lookup: CDR1 MNHEY, CDR2 SMNVEV (reference sequence). The length of the CDR3 is 14 residues.

V is TRBV9 and J is TRBJ2-1; 11 bases are a match to TRBD2. V shed 1 base, J shed 9 bases, and the junction held 6 bases outside the gene matches. The CDR3 is 15 residues long. CDR1 SGDLS and CDR2 YYNGEE come from the germline V gene. This chain's CDR3 is CASSVLAGGRSEQFF. The CDR3 nucleotides are TGTGCCAGCAGCGTACTAGCGGGGGGACGGAGTGAGCAGTTCTTC.

Only one count was recorded for this clone. The V and J genes are TRBV3-1 (or the pseudogene TRBV3-2) and TRBJ1-2, with 7 bases that match TRBD1. J gave up 2 bases and V 4 bases, and 7 bases lay outside the gene matches. The CDR3 runs to 15 residues. Per the germline V gene, CDR1 is LGHDT and CDR2 is YNNKEL (reference sequence). CDR3 region: CASSRGGGQNYGYTF. CDR3 in DNA: TGTGCCAGCAGCCGCGGGGGGGGACAGAACTATGGCTACACCTTC.

This clone has just a few counts. This chain connects TRBV2 to TRBJ1-2; 9 nucleotides line up with TRBD1. Per the germline V gene, CDR1 is SNHLY and CDR2 is FYNNEI. CDR3 size: 15 residues. V shed 6 bases, J shed 4 bases, and the junction held 9 bases outside the gene matches. CDR3: CASSPDRGVPYGYTF. CDR3 DNA: TGTGCCAGCAGCCCTGACAGGGGGGTTCCCTATGGCTACACCTTC. Supplemented by reference TRBV2 and TRBJ1-2, the full variable domain reads EPEVTQTPSHQVTQMGQEVILRCVPISNHLYFYWYRQILGQKVEFLVSFYNNEISEKSEIFDDQFSVERPDGSNFTLKIRSTKLEDSAMYFCASSPDRGVPYGYTFGSGTRLTVV.

This clone was detected ten times or more. This chain joins TRBV9 and TRBJ2-7; TRBD1 aligns across 9 bases. Germline V gene data show CDR1 as SGDLS and CDR2 as YYNGEE. V shed 5 bases, J shed 1 base, and the junction held 4 bases outside the gene matches. The CDR3 has 14 amino acids. CDR3 residues: CASSYGTGSYEQYF. The CDR3 DNA reads TGTGCCAGCAGTTACGGGACAGGGTCCTACGAGCAGTACTTC.

The gene calls are TRBV11-1 and TRBJ2-7; a weak D match, TRBD2 (6 bases). V shed 1 base and J shed 3 bases, with 10 bases lying between them. CDR3 size: 14 residues. The germline CDR1 and CDR2 sequences are SGHAT and FQDESV (reference sequence). For the CDR3, the DNA is TGTGCCAGCAGCTTAGGTGGAGGGGTCTACGAGCAGTACTTC. It codes for CASSLGGGVYEQYF. Supplemented by reference TRBV11-1 and TRBJ2-7, the full variable domain reads EAEVAQSPRYKITEKSQAVAFWCDPISGHATLYWYRQILGQGPELLVQFQDESVVDDSQLPKDRFSAERLKGVDSTLKIQPAELGDSAMYLCASSLGGGVYEQYFGPGTRLTVT.

The sample holds a few counts of this clone. The rearrangement uses TRBV2 and TRBJ1-1; D is unclear. The germline V gene encodes CDR1 SNHLY and CDR2 FYNNEI. Trimming shortened V by 3 bases and J by 1 base, and 12 bases separated the two germline ends. This CDR3 is built from 15 residues. The CDR3 sequence: CASSERALRNTEAFF. In DNA form, the CDR3 reads TGTGCCAGCAGTGAGCGGGCACTAAGGAACACTGAAGCTTTCTTT. Filled out from reference TRBV2 and TRBJ1-1, the complete variable domain reads EPEVTQTPSHQVTQMGQEVILRCVPISNHLYFYWYRQILGQKVEFLVSFYNNEISEKSEIFDDQFSVERPDGSNFTLKIRSTKLEDSAMYFCASSERALRNTEAFFGQGTRLTVV.